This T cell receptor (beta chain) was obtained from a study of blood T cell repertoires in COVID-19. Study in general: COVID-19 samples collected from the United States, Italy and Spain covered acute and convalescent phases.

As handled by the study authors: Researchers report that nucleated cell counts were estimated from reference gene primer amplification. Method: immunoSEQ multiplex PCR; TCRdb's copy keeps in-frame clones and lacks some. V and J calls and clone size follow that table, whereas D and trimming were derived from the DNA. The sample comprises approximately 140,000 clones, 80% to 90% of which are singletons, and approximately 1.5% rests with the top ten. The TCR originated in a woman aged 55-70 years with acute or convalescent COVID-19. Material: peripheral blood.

The CDR3 DNA sequence: TGTGCCAGCAGTGCATCTGGGACAGGAATCGATGAGCAGTTCTTC. Its protein product is CASSASGTGIDEQFF. The genes are TRBV6-6 and TRBJ2-1; 8 positions match TRBD1. This CDR3 comprises 15 residues. Trimming at V came to 5 bases and at J to 8 bases, leaving 11 bases not matched to a gene. CDR1 and CDR2 from the germline V gene are MNHNY and SVGAGI (reference sequence).